These 7 T cell receptor beta chains originate from one sample sequenced in a study of blood T cells in healthy people across ages. The second PCR ran roughly 7 to 12 cycles with a sample-barcoded 5' primer and J-beta primers. Via MiXCR, TCRdb re-called the 5' RACE reads, giving one row per CDR3 protein. Among over a million distinct CDR3 sequences, 42% were seen once, and the ten largest hold 7% to 9.5%. Sequenced material: blood. These receptors all stem from a woman between 18 and 29 years old in good health.

This chain uses TRBV7-9 with TRBJ2-7; D is ambiguous. With 6 bases removed from V and 1 base from J, the gap between germline ends came to 7 bases. Germline V lookup: CDR1 SEHNR, CDR2 FQNEAQ (reference sequence). This CDR3 is 12 amino acids long. The CDR3 spells CASRAGSYEQYF. The CDR3 DNA sequence: TGTGCCAGCAGGGCCGGGTCCTACGAGCAGTACTTC.

This clonotype was counted many times. The V call is TRBV4-1, the J call TRBJ1-4, with a weak D call TRBD1 (5 bases). Germline CDR1 and CDR2: MGHRA and YSYEKL. CDR3 size: 15 residues. Trimming cost V 3 bases and J 6 bases, with 14 bases left between them. The CDR3 nucleotides read TGCGCCAGCAGCCAGGACGGGACTCAAGATGAAAAACTGTTTTTT. This translates into CASSQDGTQDEKLFF.

The chain has TRBV12-3 or TRBV12-4 and TRBJ2-3, with 10 bases that match TRBD2. CDR3 size: 13 residues. V was clipped by 5 bases and J by 9 bases; unmatched bases: 5. The CDR3 region has the DNA TGTGCCAGCAGTCAACTGGGACTAGCGACGCAGTATTTT. Translation gives CASSQLGLATQYF.

This chain connects TRBV9 to TRBJ2-7; the match to TRBD2 covers 8 bases. V lost 0 bases and J lost 2; bases outside the gene matches: 10. The CDR3 is 17 amino acids. Germline V gives CDR1 SGDLS, CDR2 YYNGEE. CDR3 sequence (DNA): TGTGCCAGCAGCGTAGGTGGGGCTAGCGGGCTCCCCTACGAGCAGTACTTC. Translated, it gives CASSVGGASGLPYEQYF.

The chain uses TRBV10-3 and TRBJ2-7; D may match TRBD1 or TRBD2 (5 bases each). Germline loops: CDR1 ENHRY, CDR2 SYGVKD. V lost 3 bases to trimming and J lost 0 bases, with 9 bases between them. The CDR3 totals 14 residues. The CDR3 reads CAISEGAGSYEQYF. CDR3 bases: TGTGCCATCAGTGAAGGGGCGGGCTCCTACGAGCAGTACTTC.

The CDR3 protein is CASSLVASGRSVNEQFF. The CDR3 DNA sequence: TGCGCCAGCAGCTTGGTGGCTAGCGGGAGATCGGTCAATGAGCAGTTCTTC. The chain carries TRBV5-1 and TRBJ2-1; the match to TRBD2 covers 10 bases. CDR1 and CDR2 from the germline V gene are SGHRS and YFSETQ. The CDR3 runs 17 residues. The V gene end was trimmed by 0 bases and the J gene end by 6 bases; junction bases not matched to a gene: 9.

This clonotype occurred many times. This chain links TRBV4-1 with TRBJ2-7; D is perhaps TRBD1 (5 bases). This CDR3 region has 15 residues. Germline V gene sequence: CDR1 MGHRA, CDR2 YSYEKL. Trimming left V 0 bases short and J 3 bases short, with 12 bases between. The CDR3 here is CASSQEVWGDYEQYF. The CDR3 nucleotides read TGCGCCAGCAGCCAAGAGGTCTGGGGCGACTACGAGCAGTACTTC.